This TCR beta chain comes out of a study of CD8 T cells in ankylosing spondylitis. Study outcomes and limitations: A TCR beta motif of 7 to 9 highly homologous variants seemed to mark ankylosing spondylitis blood.

Trimming took off 0 bases at V and 14 bases at J, with 12 bases between the two ends. The CDR3 has 12 amino acids. Germline CDR1 is SGHKS and CDR2 is YYEKEE (reference sequence). This clonotype was observed a few times. Its matching antigen is unknown. TCRdb analysed the 5' RACE reads with MiXCR anew, one entry per CDR3 protein. Of around 770,000 distinct CDR3 sequences listed, about 11% were seen once; the top ten hold approximately 0.5%. The sequence derives from a male donor with ankylosing spondylitis. V is TRBV5-5 and J is TRBJ1-5; D not resolved. Sequenced material: blood, either unsorted or a sorted T cell fraction (not recorded which). The CDR3: CASSLARGSEHF. CDR3 nucleotide sequence: TGTGCCAGCAGCTTGGCCCGAGGTTCAGAGCATTTT.